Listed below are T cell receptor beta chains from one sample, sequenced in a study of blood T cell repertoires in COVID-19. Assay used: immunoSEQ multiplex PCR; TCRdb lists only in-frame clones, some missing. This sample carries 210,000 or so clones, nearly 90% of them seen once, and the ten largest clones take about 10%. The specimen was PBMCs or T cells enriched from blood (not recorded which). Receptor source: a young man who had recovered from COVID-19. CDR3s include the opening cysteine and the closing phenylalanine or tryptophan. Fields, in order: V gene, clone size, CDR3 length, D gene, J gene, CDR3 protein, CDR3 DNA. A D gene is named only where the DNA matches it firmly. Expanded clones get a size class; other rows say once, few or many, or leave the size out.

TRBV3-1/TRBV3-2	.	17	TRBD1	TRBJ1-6	CASSPNYRGTYNSPLHF	TGTGCCAGCAGCCCGAATTACAGGGGTACCTATAATTCACCCCTCCACTTT
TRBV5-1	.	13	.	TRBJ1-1	CASSPFLQREAFF	TGCGCCAGCAGCCCCTTCCTACAGAGAGAAGCTTTCTTT
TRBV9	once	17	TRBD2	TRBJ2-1	CASSPRREGRSYNEQFF	TGTGCCAGCAGCCCCCGTCGGGAGGGTAGGTCCTACAATGAGCAGTTCTTC
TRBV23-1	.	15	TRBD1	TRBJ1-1	CASTPLDRGKNMAFF	TGCGCCAGCACTCCCTTGGACAGGGGGAAGAATATGGCTTTCTTT
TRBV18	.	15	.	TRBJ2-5	CASSPPQNKKETQYF	TGTGCCAGCTCACCACCACAGAACAAGAAAGAGACCCAGTACTTC
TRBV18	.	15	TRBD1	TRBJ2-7	CASSSGAGGAYEQYF	TGTGCCAGCTCGTCGGGCGCAGGGGGCGCCTACGAGCAGTACTTC
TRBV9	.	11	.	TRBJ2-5	CASSAEETQYF	TGTGCCAGCAGCGCCGAAGAGACCCAGTACTTC
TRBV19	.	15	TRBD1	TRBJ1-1	CASSTWTGTNTEAFF	TGTGCCAGTAGCACATGGACAGGTACCAACACTGAAGCTTTCTTT
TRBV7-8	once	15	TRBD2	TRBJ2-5	CASSMGLATGETQYF	TGTGCCAGCAGCATGGGACTAGCCACGGGAGAGACCCAGTACTTC
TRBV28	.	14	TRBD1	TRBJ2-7	CASSSTGQGDEQYF	TGTGCCAGCAGTTCAACGGGACAGGGGGACGAGCAGTACTTC
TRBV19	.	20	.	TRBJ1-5	CASSRLGTDLFPYSNQPQHF	TGTGCCAGTAGCCGACTAGGGACGGACCTATTCCCTTATAGCAATCAGCCCCAGCATTTT
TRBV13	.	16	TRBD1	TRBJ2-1	CASALSPGQGAGEQFF	TGTGCCAGCGCGCTCTCACCGGGACAGGGGGCGGGTGAGCAGTTCTTC
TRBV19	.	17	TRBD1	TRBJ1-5	CASNWDRGQGSDQPQHF	TGTGCCAGCAATTGGGACAGGGGGCAAGGGTCGGATCAGCCCCAGCATTTT
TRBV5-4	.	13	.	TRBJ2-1	CASSLGRINEQFF	TGTGCCAGCAGCTTGGGGCGGATCAATGAGCAGTTCTTC
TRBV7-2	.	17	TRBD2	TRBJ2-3	CASSQEVAGGTTDTQYF	TGTGCCAGCAGCCAAGAGGTAGCGGGGGGGACCACAGATACGCAGTATTTT
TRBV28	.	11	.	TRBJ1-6	CASSRGSPLHF	TGTGCCAGCAGCAGGGGTTCACCCCTCCACTTT
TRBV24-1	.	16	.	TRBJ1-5	CATSDSAGNSNQPQHF	TGTGCCACCAGTGATTCGGCAGGGAATAGCAATCAGCCCCAGCATTTT
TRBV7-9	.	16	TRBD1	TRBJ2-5	CASSLTYRGAAETQYF	TGTGCCAGCAGCCTGACATACAGGGGGGCAGCAGAGACCCAGTACTTC
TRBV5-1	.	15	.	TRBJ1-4	CASSFGGSTNEKLFF	TGCGCCAGCAGCTTTGGAGGGTCCACTAATGAAAAACTGTTTTTT
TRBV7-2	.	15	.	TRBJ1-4	CASSPRTVTNEKLFF	TGTGCCAGCAGCCCGAGGACAGTTACTAATGAAAAACTGTTTTTT
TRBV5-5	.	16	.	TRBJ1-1	CASSLEIGGGNTEAFF	TGTGCCAGCAGCTTGGAAATTGGGGGCGGGAACACTGAAGCTTTCTTT
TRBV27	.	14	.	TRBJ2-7	CASSFRGPTHEQYF	TGTGCCAGCAGTTTCAGGGGTCCTACCCACGAGCAGTACTTC
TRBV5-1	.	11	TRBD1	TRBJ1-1	CASSSDRAAFF	TGCGCCAGCAGCTCGGACAGGGCAGCTTTCTTT
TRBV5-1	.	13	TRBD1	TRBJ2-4	CASSLDRGNIQYF	TGCGCCAGCAGCTTGGACAGGGGGAACATTCAGTACTTC
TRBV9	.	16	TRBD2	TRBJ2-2	CASTPTLGLAAGELFF	TGTGCCAGCACCCCTACCCTGGGACTAGCGGCCGGGGAGCTGTTTTTT
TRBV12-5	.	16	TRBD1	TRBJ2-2	CAILIQGRIDTGELFF	TGTGCTATCCTCATACAGGGGCGGATCGACACCGGGGAGCTGTTTTTT
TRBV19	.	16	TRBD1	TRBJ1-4	CASSRGQGFTNEKLFF	TGTGCCAGTAGTAGAGGACAGGGGTTCACTAATGAAAAACTGTTTTTT
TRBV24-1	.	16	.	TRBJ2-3	CATSDGTRTHTDTQYF	TGTGCCACCAGTGATGGCACCAGAACCCACACAGATACGCAGTATTTT
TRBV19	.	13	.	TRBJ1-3	CAARDLSGNTIYF	TGTGCCGCAAGGGACTTATCTGGAAACACCATATATTTT
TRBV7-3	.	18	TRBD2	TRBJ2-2	CASSLPVNGGAVAGELFF	TGTGCCAGCAGCTTACCCGTAAACGGGGGGGCCGTCGCCGGGGAGCTGTTTTTT
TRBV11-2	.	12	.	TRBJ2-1	CASSLQGYEQFF	TGTGCCAGCAGCTTACAGGGTTATGAGCAGTTCTTC
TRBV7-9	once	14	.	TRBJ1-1	CASSRRDGETEAFF	TGTGCCAGCAGCCGACGGGATGGGGAGACTGAAGCTTTCTTT
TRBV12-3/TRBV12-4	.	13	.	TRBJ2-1	CASSPTEYNEQFF	TGTGCCAGCAGCCCGACAGAGTACAATGAGCAGTTCTTC
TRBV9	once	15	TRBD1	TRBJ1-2	CASSPTGQGYKGYTF	TGTGCCAGCAGCCCCACGGGACAGGGGTATAAAGGCTACACCTTC
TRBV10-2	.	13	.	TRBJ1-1	CASRTQGGTEAFF	TGCGCCAGCAGAACCCAGGGTGGCACTGAAGCTTTCTTT
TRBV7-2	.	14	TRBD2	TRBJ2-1	CASRKAGSYNEQFF	TGTGCCAGCAGGAAAGCGGGATCCTACAATGAGCAGTTCTTC
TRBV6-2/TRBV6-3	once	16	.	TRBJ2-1	CASSSRPGSSYNEQFF	TGTGCCAGCAGTTCCCGGCCGGGGAGCTCCTACAATGAGCAGTTCTTC
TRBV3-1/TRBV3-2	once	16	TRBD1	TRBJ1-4	CASSQRTGRGGEKLFF	TGTGCCAGCAGCCAGCGGACAGGGAGGGGCGGGGAAAAACTGTTTTTT
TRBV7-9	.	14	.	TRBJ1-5	CASSLRGSNQPQHF	TGTGCCAGCAGCTTGCGCGGGAGCAATCAGCCCCAGCATTTT
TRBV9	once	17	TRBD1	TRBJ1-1	CASSVGRGNLMNTEAFF	TGTGCCAGCAGCGTAGGCAGGGGGAATCTTATGAACACTGAAGCTTTCTTT
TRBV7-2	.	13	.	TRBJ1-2	CASSLAREYGYTF	TGTGCCAGCAGCTTAGCGAGGGAGTATGGCTACACCTTC